This TCR beta chain was sequenced for a study of regulatory T cells in long-lasting Graves disease (dated by TCRdb to the early 2020s). Concerning the study at large: Antithyroid drugs had been taken for less than 3 months by newly diagnosed Graves' disease patients. The study was conducted in China and was registered as a clinical trial. This study used TCR sequencing and RNA sequencing of peripheral blood to compare persistent Graves' disease patients against newly diagnosed Graves' disease patients. TCR sequencing covered some 13 persistent and some 20 newly diagnosed Graves' disease patients, 33 samples in total. What the study reported, not specific to this receptor: Compared with newly diagnosed patients, persistent Graves' disease patients had lower TCR Shannon entropy and fewer highly expanded clones, which suggests clonal expansion. The study examined only peripheral blood because the primary lesion, thyroid tissue, could not be accessed. Sequencing and analysis were restricted to the TCR beta chain. More public clonotypes were shared among persistent patients (roughly 3,000) than among newly diagnosed patients (approximately 930). TRBV28, TRBJ1-2 and TRBJ2-5 were preferentially used in persistent disease, while TRBV20-1 and TRBJ2-1 were favored in newly diagnosed disease. The authors noted that the small sample size was a limitation that may lower accuracy.

Library generation was performed with multiplex PCR. The sequencer listed for this sample is Illumina HiSeq 4000. TCR beta libraries were built with iRepertoire HTBI primers and Arm-PCR amplification of CDR3 regions. Before sequencing, the PCR products went through gel purification. The authors' analysis ran thus. Gene usage analysis of CDR3 amino acid clonotypes relied on the roughly 60 TRBV and more than twelve TRBJ segments identified across samples. COPE and FqMerger were used to merge filtered high-quality paired reads into contigs. BLAST was used to align contigs to IMGT TRBV, TRBD and TRBJ reference genes, and CDR3 was defined according to IMGT. Clonotypes above 0.1% frequency were classified as highly expanded clones. Repertoire diversity was measured by Shannon entropy, and V-J evenness by the Gini coefficient. Public clonotypes were defined as clonotypes shared by more than one individual. TCRdb reanalyzed the raw reads on its own, using fastp at Q25 for trimming and MiXCR for clone calling, and kept in-frame beta chains. Identical CDR3 protein sequences are pooled into one entry, listed with their most common genes and DNA. These V and J calls are TCRdb output, not the study's own analysis. Here the sample has 500,000 or so distinct CDR3 sequences; roughly 16% occur a single time. The top ten clonotypes cover roughly 25% of the sample.

The time point label here, explained by the study, means: newly diagnosed GD, antithyroid drugs for less than 3 months. For both TCR sequencing and RNA sequencing, RNA was extracted from PBMCs in TRIzol. The diagnosis of Graves' disease was made according to American Thyroid Association guidelines. Recruitment of patients was carried out at an endocrinology department in Xi'an, China. From each patient, about 9.7 milliliters of peripheral blood was collected into an EDTA anticoagulant tube. PBMCs were isolated by Ficoll Paque Plus density gradient separation without further T cell sorting. An Agilent 2100 Bioanalyzer and agarose gel were used to check RNA quality, while a NanoDrop 2000 measured RNA concentration. Turning to this clonotype: The target of this receptor is not known. A much larger clonotype is one base distant, so this may be a read error.

The germline V gene supplies CDR1 SGHDT and CDR2 YYEEEE. Measured from the cysteine to the phenylalanine, the CDR3 is 14 residues long. Only the CDR3 region is kept as DNA, spanning 42 bases read in frame from base 1. Germline trimming: 3 bases from V, 4 bases from J; junction bases outside gene matches: 3. The same sample was also used in a study of T cells in Graves' hyperthyroidism and ophthalmopathy. As the second study states: Stable Graves' hyperthyroidism was defined as no progression to ophthalmopathy during 18 months of follow-up. Hyperthyroidism patients were aged 18 to 65 years and newly diagnosed, with disease duration of less than 2 months. Exclusion was applied to patients with uncontrolled infections, other autoimmune diseases, pregnancy or lactation. Diagnoses were based on clinical symptoms, serum thyroxine and TRAb, thyroid ultrasound and orbital computed tomography. The TCR CDR3 was subjected to a first round of RT-PCR using the HTBI primer set and the Qiagen OneStep RT-PCR kit. Most expanded thyroid clonotypes (frequency above 0.001) were also detected in blood, suggesting blood repertoires may reflect thyroid immune responses. A model built on a 13 V-J signature distinguished ophthalmopathy from stable hyperthyroidism, reaching 85% to 90% sensitivity and 81.08% specificity in cross-validation and 80%/75% in testing. In validation, progression to ophthalmopathy was predicted by the model with approximately 67% sensitivity and 72.22% specificity, a median of roughly 6.4 months before onset. To identify TCR V-J signatures that set the groups apart, the researchers used a discovery cohort of more than 95 patients, made up of 40 to 45 with Graves' ophthalmopathy and some 56 with stable Graves' hyperthyroidism. Prospective prediction of ophthalmopathy was tested in an independent validation cohort of some 19 hyperthyroidism patients and 15 to 17 patients who later progressed to ophthalmopathy. The roughly 91 discovery patients were randomly split 7:3 into training and test sets. In addition, the study compared T-cell repertoires in thyroid tissue and in blood from roughly six Graves' hyperthyroidism patients. After blood sampling, hyperthyroidism patients were treated with methimazole at a starting dose of 30 mg daily, and ophthalmopathy patients were treated with high-dose intravenous methylprednisolone. Libraries were constructed in a second round of multiplex PCR, after which size selection and purification were performed. Paired-end sequencing of the libraries was performed with 100 bp reads on an Illumina HiSeq2000. SOAPnuke was used to process the raw data, removing reads that contained adapters or uncalled bases, had a mean Phred below 15, or lacked an exact match to the constant primer or identifier. High-quality paired reads were merged using COPE v1.2.5, and each unique nucleotide sequence was defined as a clonotype. MiTCR v1.1 was used to align the clonotypes against IMGT TRBV, TRBD and TRBJ reference segments. Only V-J combinations with frequency above 0.0001, covering 99% to 99.2% of repertoires, were analysed. The TCS score was defined as the ratio of F50 (clonal expansion) to E x V (chaos), calculated using BLOSUM62-based TCRdist between CDR3 peptides within each V-J. Welch's t-statistics and random forest reduced just over 500 V-J features to under 15, which were used in a naive Bayes classifier (R e1071). Sample size was not statistically predetermined, and investigators were not blinded to group allocation. The paper reports TCR Vbeta CDR3 sequencing of over 130 peripheral blood samples: approximately 41 ophthalmopathy, about 75 hyperthyroidism and 17 progressor patients.

The sequencing used peripheral blood mononuclear cells (PBMCs), collected at new diagnosis, from a patient treated with antithyroid drugs. This receptor chain uses TRBV5-6 and TRBJ1-2, with 10 middle bases fitting TRBD1. The clonotype was recovered from a woman aged 35-60 years with Graves disease. Donor details come from another sample of the same person, matched by shared clones. Here the CDR3 is given as CASSWDRGGYGYTF. DNA sequence: TGTGCCAGCAGCTGGGACAGGGGAGGCTATGGCTACACCTTC.